Following are 20 T cell receptor beta chains from one sample sequenced in a study of graft-versus-host responses after intestinal transplantation (dated by TCRdb to the early 2020s). No antigen has been identified for these receptors. The method was the immunoSEQ multiplex PCR assay. TCRdb mirrors the immuneACCESS table, restricted to in-frame sequences. Some clones are absent from its copies; in checked studies, under half trace to an unresolved V gene, and the reason for the others is unknown. The sample yields about 80,000 clones; about 89% were counted once. The top ten clones comprise roughly 0.37% of the sample. The time point tag for this specimen amounts to: cells obtained before transplantation from donor or recipient. The specimen comprised unstimulated CD4+ T cells sorted from spleen or lymph node cells, sampled before intestinal transplant. The receptor set was obtained from a human donor who received an intestinal transplant.

The rearrangement uses TRBV10-2 and TRBJ2-7; 12 bases are a match to TRBD2. The CDR3 spans 15 residues. V was clipped by 6 bases and J by 7 bases; unmatched bases: 10. Germline lookup yields CDR1 WSHSY and CDR2 SAAADI. CDR3 residues: CASSQTSGRSYEQYF. CDR3 coding DNA: TGCGCCAGCAGCCAGACTAGCGGGAGATCGTATGAGCAGTACTTC.

The chain is built from TRBV2 and TRBJ1-3; no clear D gene. The CDR3 is 17 residues long. The germline CDR1 and CDR2 sequences are SNHLY and FYNNEI. Trimming stripped 3 bases from V and 0 bases from J, with 15 bases between. Written as DNA, the CDR3 is TGTGCCAGCAGTGAGTTGAGTCAGGCGAACTCTGGAAACACCATATATTTT. Amino acids: CASSELSQANSGNTIYF.

V is TRBV30 and J is TRBJ2-3; the D is unclear. The CDR3 spans 12 residues. Germline V CDR1 and CDR2: GTSNPN, SVGIG (reference sequence). With 8 bases removed from V and 4 bases from J, the gap between germline ends came to 13 bases. The DNA of the CDR3 is TGTGCCAGTCTCCGGGTCCCAGATACGCAGTATTTT. Residues: CASLRVPDTQYF.

CDR3: CASSDGADSYEQYF. The CDR3 bases are TGTGCCAGCAGTGATGGAGCAGACTCCTACGAGCAGTACTTC. The V gene is TRBV2, the J gene TRBJ2-7; D gene uncertain. Between the trimmed V and J ends, which lost 3 bases and 0 bases, there was a span of 9 bases. There are 14 residues in the CDR3. Germline V gene data show CDR1 as SNHLY and CDR2 as FYNNEI.

The chain recombines TRBV6-5 with TRBJ1-2; weak D call: TRBD1 (6 bases). Germline V gene lookup returns CDR1 MNHEY and CDR2 SVGAGI. The CDR3 totals 12 residues. Trimming cost V 10 bases and J 4 bases, with 13 bases left between them. As DNA, the CDR3 is TGTGCCACCAACAGGGCCTCCTATGGCTACACCTTC. Translation: CATNRASYGYTF.

The chain couples TRBV25-1 to TRBJ2-6; D remains unclear. There are 16 residues in the CDR3. Trimming pared 5 bases from V and 0 bases from J, leaving 11 bases between. Germline CDR1 reads MGHDK; CDR2 reads SYGVNS. The CDR3 sequence: CASSKQEFSGANVLTF. CDR3 nucleotides: TGTGCCAGCAGTAAGCAAGAGTTCTCTGGGGCCAACGTCCTGACTTTC.

As DNA, the CDR3 is TGTGCCAGCAGCGTAGGCAGAATTAATTCACCCCTCCACTTT. Its translation is CASSVGRINSPLHF. The chain employs TRBV9 and TRBJ1-6; D is unclear. V lost 0 bases and J 6 bases, leaving 7 bases between the germline ends. The CDR3 length is 14 residues. Germline lookup yields CDR1 SGDLS and CDR2 YYNGEE.

V usage is TRBV5-1 and J usage is TRBJ1-2; tentatively, D is TRBD1 (6 bases). Per the germline V gene, CDR1 is SGHRS and CDR2 is YFSETQ. The V and J ends lost 0 bases and 0 bases respectively, with 9 bases between them. This CDR3 contains 15 residues. The CDR3 here is CASSLDRASNYGYTF. The DNA for the CDR3 is TGCGCCAGCAGCTTGGACAGGGCTTCTAACTATGGCTACACCTTC.

The rearrangement joins TRBV5-8 to TRBJ2-7, with D possibly TRBD1 on 6 matching bases. V was clipped by 3 bases and J by 2 bases, with 9 bases between them. The CDR3 has 13 residues. CDR1 and CDR2 from the germline V gene are SGHTS and YDEGEE. The CDR3 coding sequence is TGTGCCAGCAGCTGGGGGACAACCTACGAGCAGTACTTC. Its protein product is CASSWGTTYEQYF.

CDR3 DNA: TGTGCCAGCAGCTTTGGGCAGGCGAACACTGAAGCTTTCTTT. Protein sequence: CASSFGQANTEAFF. This chain joins TRBV7-8 and TRBJ1-1; D is ambiguous. The germline gives CDR1 SGHVS, CDR2 FQNEAQ. The CDR3 covers 14 residues. V was cut by 3 bases and J by 1 base, with 9 bases left in between.

V gene TRBV4-1 combines with J gene TRBJ2-3; 9 bases match TRBD1. J was trimmed by 4 bases and V by 2 bases; bases with no gene match: 4. Germline lookup yields CDR1 MGHRA and CDR2 YSYEKL. CDR3 length: 15 residues. The CDR3 is CASSQLGQGADTQYF. The CDR3 bases are TGCGCCAGCAGCCAACTGGGACAGGGCGCAGATACGCAGTATTTT.

The chain combines TRBV5-1 with TRBJ1-1; TRBD1 agrees at 7 bases. This CDR3 is 15 amino acids long. J lost 0 bases, V lost 4 bases, and 6 bases had no gene match. Germline-derived CDR1 and CDR2 are SGHRS and YFSETQ. The CDR3 DNA sequence: TGCGCCAGCAGCGACCATAGGGGGCTGAACACTGAAGCTTTCTTT. It codes for CASSDHRGLNTEAFF.

V and J are TRBV5-6 and TRBJ2-1; D possibly corresponds to TRBD2 (6 bases). There are 12 residues in the CDR3. Germline CDR1 reads SGHDT; CDR2 reads YYEEEE. Trimming removed 4 bases from V and 15 bases from J, with 17 bases in between. The CDR3 reads CASSRGDPLLFF. CDR3 coding DNA: TGTGCCAGCAGCCGCGGGGACCCACTTTTGTTCTTC.

The gene calls are TRBV14 and TRBJ1-4; D gene ambiguous. Trimming stripped 8 bases from V and 8 bases from J, with 27 bases between. The CDR3 totals 17 residues. CDR1 is SGHDN, CDR2 FVKESK, per germline. The chain's CDR3 is CASSLPRRTKTPEKLFF. CDR3 sequence (DNA): TGTGCCAGCTCTCTACCGCGGAGGACGAAGACGCCCGAAAAACTGTTTTTT.

This chain joins TRBV11-2 and TRBJ2-1; D gene uncertain. The CDR3 has 14 residues. The germline gives CDR1 SGHAT, CDR2 FQNNGV. Trimming cost V 3 bases and J 0 bases, with 6 bases left between them. CDR3 DNA: TGTGCCAGCAGCTTGGCGGTCTCCTACAATGAGCAGTTCTTC. This gives the protein CASSLAVSYNEQFF.

V and J are TRBV27 and TRBJ2-2; TRBD2 matches 7 bases. The germline CDR1 and CDR2 sequences are MNHEY and SMNVEV (reference sequence). The CDR3 spans 19 residues. The J segment lost 1 base and the V segment lost 7 bases, leaving 18 bases of the junction unmatched. The CDR3 loop reads CASTRRGDRTPMNTGELFF. The CDR3 coding sequence is TGTGCCAGCACCCGCCGGGGGGATCGGACACCTATGAACACCGGGGAGCTGTTTTTT.

The genes are TRBV6-5 and TRBJ2-7; 9 bases are shared with TRBD1. CDR3 length: 14 amino acids. V dropped 6 bases and J dropped 6; count of bases not matched to a gene: 9. In germline, CDR1 is MNHEY, CDR2 SVGAGI. As DNA, the CDR3 is TGTGCCAGCAGCTTAACAGGGGGCACGAGCGAGCAGTACTTC. Translated, it gives CASSLTGGTSEQYF.

The genes are TRBV11-2 and TRBJ1-1, with D possibly TRBD1 on 6 matching bases. Germline CDR1 SGHAT, CDR2 FQNNGV. This CDR3 has 12 residues. V dropped 8 bases and J dropped 10 bases, with 17 bases sitting between them. In DNA form, the CDR3 reads TGTGCCAGCGGGGAAACAGGGTTGAGAGCTTTCTTT. Protein product: CASGETGLRAFF. Based on the CDR3 plus reference TRBV11-2 and TRBJ1-1, the full variable domain is EAGVAQSPRYKIIEKRQSVAFWCNPISGHATLYWYQQILGQGPKLLIQFQNNGVVDDSQLPKDRFSAERLKGVDSTLKIQPAKLEDSAVYLCASGETGLRAFFGQGTRLTVV.

V gene TRBV6-6 combines with J gene TRBJ2-7; 12 nucleotides align to TRBD2. The J segment lost 9 bases and the V segment lost 2 bases, leaving 11 bases of the junction unmatched. The CDR3 runs to 16 residues. The germline V gene encodes CDR1 MNHNY and CDR2 SVGAGI (reference sequence). CDR3 amino acids: CASSYPTSGRGSGQYF. The CDR3 DNA follows: TGTGCCAGCAGTTACCCGACTAGCGGGAGAGGGAGTGGGCAGTACTTC.

The rearrangement uses TRBV7-8 and TRBJ2-7; tentatively, D is TRBD2 (7 bases). Germline values: CDR1 SGHVS, CDR2 FQNEAQ. The V end was cut by 0 bases, the J end by 3 bases, with 9 bases between. The CDR3 is 14 amino acids. DNA of the CDR3: TGTGCCAGCAGCTTAGCGGGGGGGCTCTACGAGCAGTACTTC. Translating it yields CASSLAGGLYEQYF.